This T cell receptor (beta chain) was captured by sequencing in a study of identical twins. Germline lookup yields CDR1 MDHEN and CDR2 SYDVKM. CDR3 length: 15 residues. The junction had 7 bases not matched to a gene; V was cut back by 5 bases and J by 3 bases. All donors were healthy, and all were Caucasian. Unique molecular identifiers were present on cDNA, and template switching added a universal primer site. TCRdb recomputed calls from the 5' RACE reads with MiXCR, one row per CDR3 protein. The sample holds about 240,000 distinct CDR3 sequences, 9.5% to 15% seen once. These data also featured in a second study, about yellow fever vaccine responses in identical twins. That work contributes: Twins' T cell vaccine responses reportedly looked partly convergent, partly personalized.

The material sequenced was memory (CD45RO+) T cells sorted from blood. This receptor was obtained from a woman between 18 and 30 years old in good health. The chain couples TRBV28 to TRBJ2-3; 8 positions match TRBD1. CDR3 coding DNA: TGTGCCAGCAGTACACGGGACAGGTCTACAGATACGCAGTATTTT. This gives the protein CASSTRDRSTDTQYF.